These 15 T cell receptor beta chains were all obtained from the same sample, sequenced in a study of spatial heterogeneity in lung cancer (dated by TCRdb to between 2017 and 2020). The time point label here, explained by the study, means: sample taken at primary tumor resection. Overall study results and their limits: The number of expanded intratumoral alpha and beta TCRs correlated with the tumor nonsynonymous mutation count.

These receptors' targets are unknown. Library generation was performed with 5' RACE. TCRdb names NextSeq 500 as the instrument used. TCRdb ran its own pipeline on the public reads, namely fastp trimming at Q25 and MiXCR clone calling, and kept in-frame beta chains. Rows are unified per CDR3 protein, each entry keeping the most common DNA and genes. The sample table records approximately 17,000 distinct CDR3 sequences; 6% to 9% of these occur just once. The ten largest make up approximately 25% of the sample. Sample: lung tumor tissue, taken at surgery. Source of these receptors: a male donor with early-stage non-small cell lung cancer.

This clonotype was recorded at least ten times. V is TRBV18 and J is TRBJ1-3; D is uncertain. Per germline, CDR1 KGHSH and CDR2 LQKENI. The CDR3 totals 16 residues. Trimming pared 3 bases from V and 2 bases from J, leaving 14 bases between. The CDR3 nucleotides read TGTGCCAGCTCACCGGCGGCCGTGATAGCTGGAAACACCATATATTTT. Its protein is CASSPAAVIAGNTIYF.

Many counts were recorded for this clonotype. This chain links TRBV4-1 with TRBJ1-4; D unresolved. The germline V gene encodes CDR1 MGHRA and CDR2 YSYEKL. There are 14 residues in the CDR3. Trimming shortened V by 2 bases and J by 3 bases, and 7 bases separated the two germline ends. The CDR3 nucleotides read TGCGCCAGCAGCCAACACGCTTCTAATGAAAAACTGTTTTTT. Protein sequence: CASSQHASNEKLFF.

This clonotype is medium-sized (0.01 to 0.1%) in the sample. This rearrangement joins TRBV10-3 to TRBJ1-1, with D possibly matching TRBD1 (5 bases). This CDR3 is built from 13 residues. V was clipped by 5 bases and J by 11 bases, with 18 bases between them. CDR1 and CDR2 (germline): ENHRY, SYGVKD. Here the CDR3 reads CAISHEKGIGAFF. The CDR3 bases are TGTGCCATCAGTCACGAGAAGGGGATAGGTGCTTTCTTT.

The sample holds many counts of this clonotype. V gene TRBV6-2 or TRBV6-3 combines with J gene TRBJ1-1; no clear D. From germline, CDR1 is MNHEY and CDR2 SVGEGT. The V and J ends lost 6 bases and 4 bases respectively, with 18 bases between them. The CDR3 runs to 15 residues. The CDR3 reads CASREEASWGTEAFF. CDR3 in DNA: TGTGCCAGCAGAGAAGAGGCCAGCTGGGGCACTGAAGCTTTCTTT.

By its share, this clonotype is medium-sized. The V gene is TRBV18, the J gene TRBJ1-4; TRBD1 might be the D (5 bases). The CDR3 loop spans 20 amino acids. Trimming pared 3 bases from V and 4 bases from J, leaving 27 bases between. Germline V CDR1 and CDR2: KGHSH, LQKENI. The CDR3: CASSPRFRQRFAQLNEKLFF. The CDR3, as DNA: TGTGCCAGCTCACCCAGGTTCCGACAGCGCTTCGCGCAACTTAATGAAAAACTGTTTTTT. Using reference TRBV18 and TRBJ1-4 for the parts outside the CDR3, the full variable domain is NAGVMQNPRHLVRRRGQEARLRCSPMKGHSHVYWYRQLPEEGLKFMVYLQKENIIDESGMPKERFSAEFPKEGPSILRIQQVVRGDSAAYFCASSPRFRQRFAQLNEKLFFGSGTQLSVL.

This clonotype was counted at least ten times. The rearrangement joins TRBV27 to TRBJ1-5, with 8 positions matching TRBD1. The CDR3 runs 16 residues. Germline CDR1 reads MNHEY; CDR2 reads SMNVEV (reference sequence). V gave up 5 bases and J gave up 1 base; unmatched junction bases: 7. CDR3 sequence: CASSADRGLSNQPQHF. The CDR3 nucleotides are TGTGCCAGCAGTGCCGACAGGGGTTTAAGCAATCAGCCCCAGCATTTT.

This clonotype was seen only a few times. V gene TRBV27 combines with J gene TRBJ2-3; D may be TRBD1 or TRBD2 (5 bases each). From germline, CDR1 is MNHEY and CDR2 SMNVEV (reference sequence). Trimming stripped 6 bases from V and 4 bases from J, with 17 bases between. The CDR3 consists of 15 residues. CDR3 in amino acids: CASRGVAGWADTQYF. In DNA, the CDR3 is TGTGCCAGCAGGGGGGTGGCAGGGTGGGCAGATACGCAGTATTTT.

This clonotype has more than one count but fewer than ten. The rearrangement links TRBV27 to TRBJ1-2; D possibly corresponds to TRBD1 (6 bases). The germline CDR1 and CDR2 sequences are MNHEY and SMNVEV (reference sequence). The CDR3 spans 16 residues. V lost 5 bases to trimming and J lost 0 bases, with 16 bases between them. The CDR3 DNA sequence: TGTGCCAGCAGTCTCCTAACAGGGAGTGCTAACTATGGCTACACCTTC. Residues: CASSLLTGSANYGYTF.

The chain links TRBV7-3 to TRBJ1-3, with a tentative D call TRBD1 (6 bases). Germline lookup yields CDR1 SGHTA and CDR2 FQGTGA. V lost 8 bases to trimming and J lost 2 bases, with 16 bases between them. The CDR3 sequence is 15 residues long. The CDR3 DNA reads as TGTGCCAGCTTGGGGGGGGACAAAGCTGGAAACACCATATATTTT. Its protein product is CASLGGDKAGNTIYF.

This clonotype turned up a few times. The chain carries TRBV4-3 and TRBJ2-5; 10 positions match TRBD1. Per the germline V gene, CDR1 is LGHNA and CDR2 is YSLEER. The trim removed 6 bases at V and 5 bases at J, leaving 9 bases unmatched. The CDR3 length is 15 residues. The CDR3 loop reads CASSDRTGGGETQYF. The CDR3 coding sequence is TGCGCCAGCAGTGACAGGACAGGGGGGGGGGAGACCCAGTACTTC.

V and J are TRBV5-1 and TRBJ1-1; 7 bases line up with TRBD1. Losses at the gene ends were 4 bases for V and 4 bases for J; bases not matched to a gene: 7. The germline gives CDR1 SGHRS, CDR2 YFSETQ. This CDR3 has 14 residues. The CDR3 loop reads CASSARQGPTEAFF. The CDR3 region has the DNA TGCGCCAGCAGCGCCCGACAGGGCCCCACTGAAGCTTTCTTT.

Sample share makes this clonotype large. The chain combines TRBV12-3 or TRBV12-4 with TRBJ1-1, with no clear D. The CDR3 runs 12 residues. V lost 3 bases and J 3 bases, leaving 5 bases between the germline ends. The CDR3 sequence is CASSFPDTEAFF. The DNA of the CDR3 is TGTGCCAGCAGTTTCCCGGACACTGAAGCTTTCTTT.

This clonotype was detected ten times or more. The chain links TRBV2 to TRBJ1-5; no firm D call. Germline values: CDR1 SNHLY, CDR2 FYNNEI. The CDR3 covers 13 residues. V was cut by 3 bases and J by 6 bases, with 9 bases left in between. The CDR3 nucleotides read TGTGCCAGCAGTGACAATGCTCTTCAGCCCCAGCATTTT. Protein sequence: CASSDNALQPQHF. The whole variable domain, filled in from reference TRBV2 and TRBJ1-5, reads EPEVTQTPSHQVTQMGQEVILRCVPISNHLYFYWYRQILGQKVEFLVSFYNNEISEKSEIFDDQFSVERPDGSNFTLKIRSTKLEDSAMYFCASSDNALQPQHFGDGTRLSIL.

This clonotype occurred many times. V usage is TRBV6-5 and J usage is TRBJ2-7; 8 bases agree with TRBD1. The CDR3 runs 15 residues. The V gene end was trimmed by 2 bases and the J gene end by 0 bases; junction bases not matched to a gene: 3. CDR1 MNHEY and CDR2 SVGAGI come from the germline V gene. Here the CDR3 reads CASSYVQGASYEQYF. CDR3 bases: TGTGCCAGCAGTTACGTGCAGGGGGCCTCCTACGAGCAGTACTTC.

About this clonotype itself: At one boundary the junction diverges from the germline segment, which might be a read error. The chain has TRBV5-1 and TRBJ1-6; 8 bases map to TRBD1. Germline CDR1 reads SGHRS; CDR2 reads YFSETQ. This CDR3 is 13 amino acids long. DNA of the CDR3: TGCGCCAGCAGAGGACAGGGCGGTTCACCCCTCAACTTT. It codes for CASRGQGGSPLNF.